This T cell receptor (beta chain) was recovered during a study of blood T cell repertoires in COVID-19. Study context: PBMCs, B-cell-depleted T cells, or T cells were the source of the cDNA or gDNA that made up the material.

Sequencing used immunoSEQ multiplex PCR; TCRdb keeps in-frame clones, though not all of them. The sample lists more than 250,000 clones, 70% to 90% occurring once. Input material: peripheral blood. This receptor was identified in a young woman who had recovered from COVID-19.

CDR3 region: CASSPGKANYGYTF. The CDR3 DNA reads TGTGCCAGCAGTCCAGGGAAGGCTAACTATGGCTACACCTTC. The chain employs TRBV6-4 and TRBJ1-2; tentative D call: TRBD1 (5 bases). The CDR3 runs 14 residues. The germline V gene has CDR1 MRHNA and CDR2 SNTAGT. The germline V and J ends were trimmed by 5 bases and 0 bases, with 10 bases remaining between them.